The clone carrying this TCR beta chain was counted once. This sample is drawn from a study of blood T cell repertoires in COVID-19. Overall study context: The analysed material was cDNA or gDNA that came from T cells, B-cell-depleted T cells, or PBMCs.

This CDR3 has 15 amino acids. The junction had 2 bases not matched to a gene; V was cut back by 3 bases and J by 0 bases. The germline V gene encodes CDR1 SGDLS and CDR2 YYNGEE. In the source study's methods: Scientists estimated how many nucleated cells there were by amplifying reference gene primers. The table came from immunoSEQ multiplex PCR; TCRdb's copy has only in-frame clones and leaves some out. V and J calls and clone size come straight from that table; D and trimming were deduced from the DNA. The sample lists under 250,000 clones, under 85% seen once, with around 5.2% in the top ten. This chain links TRBV9 with TRBJ2-2; 7 bases fit TRBD1. The specimen sequenced was peripheral blood. This receptor was taken from a human donor in a cohort sampled during active COVID-19. The DNA of the CDR3 is TGTGCCAGCAGCGAAGGGGGCCCGAACACCGGGGAGCTGTTTTTT. It is translated as CASSEGGPNTGELFF.